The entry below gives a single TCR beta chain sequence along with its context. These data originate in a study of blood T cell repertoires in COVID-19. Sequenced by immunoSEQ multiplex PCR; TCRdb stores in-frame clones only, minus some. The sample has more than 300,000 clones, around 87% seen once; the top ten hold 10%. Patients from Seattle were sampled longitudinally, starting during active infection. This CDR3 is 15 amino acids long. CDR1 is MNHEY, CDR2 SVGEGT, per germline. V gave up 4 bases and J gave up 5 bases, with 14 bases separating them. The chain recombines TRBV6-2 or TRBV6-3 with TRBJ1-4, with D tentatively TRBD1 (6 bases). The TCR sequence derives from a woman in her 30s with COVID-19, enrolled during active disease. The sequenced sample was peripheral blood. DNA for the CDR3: TGTGCCAGCAGTTTCTCGACAGGTGGGAATGAAAAACTGTTTTTT. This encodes CASSFSTGGNEKLFF.